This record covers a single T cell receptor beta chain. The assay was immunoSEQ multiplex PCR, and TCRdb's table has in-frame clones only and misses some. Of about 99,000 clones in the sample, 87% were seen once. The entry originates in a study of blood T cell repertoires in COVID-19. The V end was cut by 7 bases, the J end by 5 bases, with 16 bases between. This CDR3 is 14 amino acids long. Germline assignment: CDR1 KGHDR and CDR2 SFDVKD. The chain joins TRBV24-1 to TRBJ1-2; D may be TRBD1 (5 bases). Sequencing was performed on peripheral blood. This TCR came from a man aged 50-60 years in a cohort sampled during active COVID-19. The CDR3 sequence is CATSPPGLNYGYTF. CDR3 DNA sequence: TGTGCCACCAGCCCCCCGGGACTGAATTATGGCTACACCTTC.